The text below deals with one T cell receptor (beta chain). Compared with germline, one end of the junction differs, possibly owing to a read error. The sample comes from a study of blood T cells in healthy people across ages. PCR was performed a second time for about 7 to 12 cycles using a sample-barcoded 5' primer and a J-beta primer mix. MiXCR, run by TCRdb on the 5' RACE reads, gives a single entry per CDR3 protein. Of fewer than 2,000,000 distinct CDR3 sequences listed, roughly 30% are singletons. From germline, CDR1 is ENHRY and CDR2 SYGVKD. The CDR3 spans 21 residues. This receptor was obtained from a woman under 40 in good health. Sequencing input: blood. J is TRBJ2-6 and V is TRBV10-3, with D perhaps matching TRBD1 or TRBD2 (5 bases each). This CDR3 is CAIRGERTGPTTSSGANVRTF. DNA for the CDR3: TGTGCCATCAGGGGGGAGAGGACGGGCCCCACAACCTCTTCTGGGGCCAACGTCCGGACTTTC.